Given below is one T cell receptor beta chain in context. The antigen is not known. These data originate in a study of cytomegalovirus exposure and HLA in healthy donors. Study-wide points: The classifier, whose performance was assessed in both the original and validation cohorts, reportedly diagnosed cytomegalovirus status with high specificity and sensitivity.

Though nominally healthy at sampling, donors likely had unrecorded immune exposures. The PCR had 60 Vbeta and 13 Jbeta primers. TCRdb keeps only in-frame clones here, not all; method: immunoSEQ multiplex PCR. The sample contains roughly 120,000 clones, about 80% of which appear only once. Trimming cost V 0 bases and J 1 base; bases outside gene matches: 6. This CDR3 region has 16 residues. Germline-derived CDR1 and CDR2 are SGHRS and YFSETQ. The sample taken for sequencing was PBMCs. The TCR sequence derives from a female donor in good health and CMV-seropositive. This rearrangement joins TRBV5-1 to TRBJ1-1; 7 bases match TRBD1. The CDR3 sequence is CASSLGQGVRNTEAFF. For the CDR3, the DNA is TGCGCCAGCAGCTTGGGGCAGGGGGTGCGGAACACTGAAGCTTTCTTT.